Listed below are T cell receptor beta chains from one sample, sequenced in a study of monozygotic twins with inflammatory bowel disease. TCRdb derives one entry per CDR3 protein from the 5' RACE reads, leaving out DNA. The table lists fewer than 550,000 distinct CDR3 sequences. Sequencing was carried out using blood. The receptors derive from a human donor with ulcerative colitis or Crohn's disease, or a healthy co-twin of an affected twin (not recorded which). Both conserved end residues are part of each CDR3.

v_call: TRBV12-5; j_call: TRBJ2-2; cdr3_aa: CASGLSPGQGSGELFF
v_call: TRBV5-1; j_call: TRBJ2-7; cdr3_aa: CASSGDRGGYEQYF
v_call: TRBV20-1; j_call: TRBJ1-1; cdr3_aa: CSAPEGANTEAFF
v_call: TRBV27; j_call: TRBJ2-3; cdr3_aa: CASCFLATSTDTQYF
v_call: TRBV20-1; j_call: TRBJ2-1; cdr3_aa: CSGTRGTGPSYNEQFF
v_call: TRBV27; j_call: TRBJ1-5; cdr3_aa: CASSLYSTGNQPQHF
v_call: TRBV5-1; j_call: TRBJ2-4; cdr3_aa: CASSLVGIKGENIQYF
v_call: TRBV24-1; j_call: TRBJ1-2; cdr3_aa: CATSDSEEDGYTF
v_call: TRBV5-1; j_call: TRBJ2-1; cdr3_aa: CASSLGGARNEQFF
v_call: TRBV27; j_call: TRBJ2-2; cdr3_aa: CASSPPGRGTGTGELFF
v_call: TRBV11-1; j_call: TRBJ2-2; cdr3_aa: CASSSSLAGQGPSLTGELFF
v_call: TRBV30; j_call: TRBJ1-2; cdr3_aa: CAWSEGQATNGYTF
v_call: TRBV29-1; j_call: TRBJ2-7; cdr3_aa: CSVGLASSYEQYF
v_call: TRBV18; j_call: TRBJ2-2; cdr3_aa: CASSPMTGTPGELFF
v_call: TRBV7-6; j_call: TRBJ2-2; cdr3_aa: CASSLKGQGELFF
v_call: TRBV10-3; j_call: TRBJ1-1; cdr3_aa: CAISSLNTEAFF
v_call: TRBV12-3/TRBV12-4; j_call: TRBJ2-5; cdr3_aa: CASSPSTGEQETQYF
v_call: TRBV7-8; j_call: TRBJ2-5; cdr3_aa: CASSYTTGLETQYF
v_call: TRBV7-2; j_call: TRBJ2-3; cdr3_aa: CASSSRTGAFTDTQYF
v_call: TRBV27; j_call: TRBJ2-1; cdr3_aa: CASSLLGVNEQFF
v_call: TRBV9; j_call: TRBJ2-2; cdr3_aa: CASSAHGGTGAGELFF
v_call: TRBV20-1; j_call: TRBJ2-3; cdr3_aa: CSAPDPAEGRTDTQYF
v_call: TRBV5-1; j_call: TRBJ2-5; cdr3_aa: CASSLAPIQETQYF
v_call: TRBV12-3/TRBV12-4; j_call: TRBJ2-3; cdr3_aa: CASSPERGRSTDTQYF
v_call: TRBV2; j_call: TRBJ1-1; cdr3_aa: CASSEGSYMNTEAFF
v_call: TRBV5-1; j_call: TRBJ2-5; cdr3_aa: CASSNPPPLGKETQYF
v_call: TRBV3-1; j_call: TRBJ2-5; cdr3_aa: CASSHWEGQETQYF
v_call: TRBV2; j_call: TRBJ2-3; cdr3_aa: CASEDLSVTDTQYF
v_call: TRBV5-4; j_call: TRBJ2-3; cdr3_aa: CASSRTASGADTQYF
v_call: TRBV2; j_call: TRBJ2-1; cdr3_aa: CASSGQIYNEQFF
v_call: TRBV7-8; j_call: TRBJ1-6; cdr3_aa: CASSQGTGGNSPLHF
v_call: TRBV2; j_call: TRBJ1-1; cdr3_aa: CASNALSTEAFF
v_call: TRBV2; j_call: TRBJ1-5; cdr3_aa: CAISDSFAAAQHF
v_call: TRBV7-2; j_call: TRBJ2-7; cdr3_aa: CASSLEIAYEQYF
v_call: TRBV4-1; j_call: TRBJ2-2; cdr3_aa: CASSQSNTGELFF
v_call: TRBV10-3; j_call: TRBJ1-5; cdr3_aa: CAISETSINQPQHF